The clone carrying this T cell receptor (beta chain) has a single count. This CDR3 has 16 residues. The ends were cut back, 3 bases at V and 7 bases at J, with 20 bases in the middle. This sample was included in a study of blood T cell repertoires in COVID-19. Turning to the study itself: Some COVID-19 samples were acute and others convalescent; all came from the United States, Italy and Spain. Sources were T cells, B-cell-depleted T cells, or PBMCs; the material itself was cDNA or gDNA.

Original handling: Estimates of nucleated cell counts were drawn from the amplification of reference gene primers. Generated by immunoSEQ multiplex PCR, the TCRdb table keeps only in-frame clones and is missing some. V and J calls and clone size are copied from that table; D and trimming were computed from the DNA. Among a few hundred thousand clones listed, roughly 80% were seen once. This TCR came from a woman of 80 years or more with acute or convalescent COVID-19. Sequencing was carried out using peripheral blood. This chain uses TRBV5-3 with TRBJ1-5; D gene uncertain. TRBV5-3 has ORF status, its function being uncertain. CDR3 residues: CARSWSRPGLRQPQHF. As DNA, the CDR3 is TGTGCCAGAAGCTGGTCGAGGCCCGGATTACGACAGCCCCAGCATTTT.